One sample yielded the 7 T cell receptor beta chains listed below, sequenced in a study of cytomegalovirus exposure and HLA in healthy donors. The method was immunoSEQ multiplex PCR; TCRdb's version includes in-frame clones alone and lacks a portion of them. Among about 180,000 clones listed, roughly 85% were seen once. Material: PBMCs. Every receptor here comes from a man aged 18 to 29 in good health and CMV-seropositive.

The rearrangement uses TRBV7-9 and TRBJ2-7; a possible D gene is TRBD1 (6 bases). The CDR3 spans 15 residues. The V gene's germline CDR1 is SEHNR and CDR2 FQNEAQ (reference sequence). V shed 4 bases and J shed 2 bases, with 15 bases lying between them. CDR3 region: CASSSSGVLTYEQYF. CDR3 bases: TGTGCCAGCAGCTCATCAGGGGTCTTAACCTACGAGCAGTACTTC.

This clone was seen a single time. The chain joins TRBV7-9 to TRBJ2-3; 8 nucleotides agree with TRBD1. Trimming removed 5 bases from V and 0 bases from J; junction bases left unmatched: 4. From germline, CDR1 is SEHNR and CDR2 FQNEAQ (reference sequence). The CDR3 contains 15 residues. CDR3 sequence: CASSPTGESTDTQYF. CDR3 bases: TGTGCCAGCAGCCCGACAGGGGAGAGCACAGATACGCAGTATTTT. The complete variable domain, with remaining parts taken from reference TRBV7-9 and TRBJ2-3, reads DTGVSQNPRHKITKRGQNVTFRCDPISEHNRLYWYRQTLGQGPEFLTYFQNEAQLEKSRLLSDRFSAERPKGSFSTLEIQRTEQGDSAMYLCASSPTGESTDTQYFGPGTRLTVL.

The chain links TRBV18 to TRBJ2-7, with D possibly TRBD1 on 5 matching bases. The CDR3 runs to 15 residues. Trimming cost V 6 bases and J 7 bases, with 22 bases left between them. The germline V gene has CDR1 KGHSH and CDR2 LQKENI. CDR3 DNA: TGTGCCAGCTCCCCTACTCGACAGACATCTGAAGAGCAGTACTTC. Translated, it gives CASSPTRQTSEEQYF.

For this clone: Other DNA sequences in this sample translate to the same CDR3. The V gene is TRBV9, the J gene TRBJ2-7; TRBD2 agrees at 10 bases. Looked up from germline, CDR1 is SGDLS and CDR2 is YYNGEE. V shed 3 bases and J 5 bases; nucleotides not matched to a gene: 8. The CDR3 runs 15 residues. The CDR3 sequence is CASSAGLAEFNEQYF. CDR3 nucleotides: TGTGCCAGCAGCGCCGGACTAGCGGAGTTCAACGAGCAGTACTTC.

The rearrangement uses TRBV28 and TRBJ2-5; maybe TRBD1 (5 bases). V lost 2 bases and J lost 3, with 16 bases in between. The CDR3 consists of 16 residues. Germline V gives CDR1 MDHEN, CDR2 SYDVKM. Here the CDR3 reads CASSLRAGKPKETQYF. In nucleotides, the CDR3 is TGTGCCAGCAGTTTAAGGGCAGGGAAGCCAAAAGAGACCCAGTACTTC.

This clone was observed a single time. The V call is TRBV27, the J call TRBJ2-7; 10 positions agree with TRBD1. The length of the CDR3 is 17 residues. J lost 0 bases, V lost 4 bases, and 9 bases had no gene match. The germline V gene has CDR1 MNHEY and CDR2 SMNVEV (reference sequence). CDR3 sequence (DNA): TGTGCCAGCAGTTCCCGACAGGGGGCGCGGGGCTCCTACGAGCAGTACTTC. Protein sequence: CASSSRQGARGSYEQYF.

The chain employs TRBV21-1 and TRBJ2-6; TRBD2, the table's D call, was not compared with the DNA. TRBV21-1 represents a pseudogene. CDR3 size: 20 residues. The CDR3 DNA reads TGTGCCAGCAGCAACAGGACTAGTCGGGCGGGAGGGCCTGGGGCCAACGTCCTGACTTTC. Protein: CASSNRTSRAGGPGANVLTF.